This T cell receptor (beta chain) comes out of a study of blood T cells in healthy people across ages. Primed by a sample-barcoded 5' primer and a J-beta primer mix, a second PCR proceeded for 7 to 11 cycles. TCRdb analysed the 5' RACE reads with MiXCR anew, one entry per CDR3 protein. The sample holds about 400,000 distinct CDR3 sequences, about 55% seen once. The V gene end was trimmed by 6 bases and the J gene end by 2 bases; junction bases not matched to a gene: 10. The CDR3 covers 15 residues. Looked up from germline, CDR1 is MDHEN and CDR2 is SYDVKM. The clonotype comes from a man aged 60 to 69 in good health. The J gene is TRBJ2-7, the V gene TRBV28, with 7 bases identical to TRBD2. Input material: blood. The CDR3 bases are TGTGCCAGCAGCCCCAGCGGGGATTCCACCTACGAGCAGTACTTC. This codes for CASSPSGDSTYEQYF.